This T cell receptor (beta chain) was sequenced during a study of Graves' ophthalmopathy and Graves' hyperthyroidism. Findings and caveats of the study: Most expanded clonotypes in thyroid above 0.001 frequency also showed up in blood. The model achieved approximately 71% sensitivity and 72.22% specificity for ophthalmopathy progression.

Concerning this clonotype: Its antigen is currently unknown.

Germline CDR1 is MNHEY and CDR2 is SVGAGI. The CDR3 sequence is 14 residues long. V dropped 4 bases and J dropped 7; count of bases not matched to a gene: 4. Using RNA transcripts, the TCR beta CDR3 regions were amplified. First-round RT-PCR with HTBI primers preceded a second-round multiplex PCR. TCRdb reprocessed the multiplex PCR reads via MiXCR and lists one record per CDR3 protein. The sample holds hundreds of thousands of distinct CDR3 sequences, 14% seen once. The study enrolled ophthalmopathy donors with moderate-to-severe activity, CAS ≥3, NOSPECS ≥4 and duration under 3 months. The J gene is TRBJ1-6, the V gene TRBV6-5; 7 bases match TRBD1. The specimen sequenced was blood. The sequence came from a woman aged 30 to 39 with Graves' ophthalmopathy. This CDR3 is CASSSTGKNSPLHF. The CDR3 DNA reads TGTGCCAGCAGTTCGACAGGGAAGAATTCACCCCTCCACTTT.